Sequencing of this T cell receptor (beta chain) was carried out in a study of cytomegalovirus exposure and HLA in healthy donors. PCR involved 60 Vbeta and 13 Jbeta primers. Some clones are missing from TCRdb's copy, which holds only in-frame ones; the method was immunoSEQ multiplex PCR. The sample yields 280,000 or so clones, about 90% seen once. Remarks on this clone: Its specificity is not known.

Study-level results: A later analysis, which compared TCR beta chains of equal frequency, found the HLA-associated ones more clonally expanded. The study labeled fewer than 200 TCR beta chains cytomegalovirus-associated.

Sequenced input: PBMCs. This sequence was found in a woman under 30 in good health and CMV-seronegative.

This CDR3 reads CATSREGLVYEQYF. CDR3 bases: TGTGCCACCAGCAGGGAGGGACTGGTCTACGAGCAGTACTTC. The chain joins TRBV15 to TRBJ2-7; tentatively, D is TRBD2 (6 bases). The CDR3 has 14 amino acids. The germline CDR1 and CDR2 sequences are LNHNV and YYDKDF (reference sequence). The V end was cut by 3 bases, the J end by 3 bases, with 12 bases between.